This T cell receptor beta chain comes out of a study of lymphopenia after photon versus proton radiotherapy. Libraries were prepared by immunoSEQ multiplex PCR; TCRdb keeps only in-frame clonotypes and omits some of them. The top ten hold more than 1.2% of the sample, which has 75,000 or so clones, around 82% seen once. Study outcomes and limitations: Post-nadir diversity loss with photons came from oligoclonal expansion, particularly CD8+ Temra cells.

A remark on this clone: Its antigen is unknown. The sample carries other DNA sequences with the same CDR3.

V lost 0 bases and J lost 1, with 8 bases in between. The CDR3 contains 15 residues. In germline, CDR1 is SGHNT, CDR2 YENEEA. This sequence joins TRBV11-3 and TRBJ2-3, with a possible D match to TRBD1 (5 bases). The sample in question was peripheral blood, obtained from a patient treated with proton-based radiotherapy. The sequence derives from a man between 60 and 70 years old with pancreatic cancer. The CDR3 DNA reads TGTGCCAGCAGCTTAGAAGGGGCGGGCACAGATACGCAGTATTTT. Amino acids: CASSLEGAGTDTQYF.